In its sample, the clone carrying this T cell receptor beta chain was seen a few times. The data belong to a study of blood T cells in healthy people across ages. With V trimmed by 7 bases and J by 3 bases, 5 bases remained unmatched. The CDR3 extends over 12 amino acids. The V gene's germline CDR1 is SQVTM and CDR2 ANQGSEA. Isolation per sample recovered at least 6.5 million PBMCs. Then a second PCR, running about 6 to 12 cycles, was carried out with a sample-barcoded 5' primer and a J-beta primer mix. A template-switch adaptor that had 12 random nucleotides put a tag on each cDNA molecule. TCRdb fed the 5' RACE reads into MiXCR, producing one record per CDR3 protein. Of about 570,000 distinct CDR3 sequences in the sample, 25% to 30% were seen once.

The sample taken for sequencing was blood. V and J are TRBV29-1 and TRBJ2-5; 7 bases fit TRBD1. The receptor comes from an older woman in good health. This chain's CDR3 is CSGGQLKETQYF. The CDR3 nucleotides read TGCAGCGGGGGACAGTTAAAAGAGACCCAGTACTTC.